This T cell receptor (beta chain) is from a study of blood T cell repertoires in COVID-19. For the study at large: The United States, Italy and Spain supplied acute and convalescent COVID-19 samples. PBMCs, B-cell-depleted T cells, or T cells provided the cDNA or gDNA that made up the material.

This CDR3 is built from 17 residues. V lost 2 bases, J lost 0 bases, and 11 bases lay in between. In germline, CDR1 is SEHNR, CDR2 FQNEAQ (reference sequence). Measured with immunoSEQ multiplex PCR; TCRdb has only the in-frame clones, and not every one. The sample has around 300,000 clones; approximately 90% are singletons. This rearrangement joins TRBV7-9 to TRBJ2-6; a weak D match, TRBD2 (6 bases). Sequenced: peripheral blood. This sequence was found in a woman aged 25 to 39 with COVID-19, enrolled during active disease. The DNA of the CDR3 is TGTGCCAGCAGCTTACCGGGACTTGGCTCTGGGGCCAACGTCCTGACTTTC. Encoded protein: CASSLPGLGSGANVLTF.